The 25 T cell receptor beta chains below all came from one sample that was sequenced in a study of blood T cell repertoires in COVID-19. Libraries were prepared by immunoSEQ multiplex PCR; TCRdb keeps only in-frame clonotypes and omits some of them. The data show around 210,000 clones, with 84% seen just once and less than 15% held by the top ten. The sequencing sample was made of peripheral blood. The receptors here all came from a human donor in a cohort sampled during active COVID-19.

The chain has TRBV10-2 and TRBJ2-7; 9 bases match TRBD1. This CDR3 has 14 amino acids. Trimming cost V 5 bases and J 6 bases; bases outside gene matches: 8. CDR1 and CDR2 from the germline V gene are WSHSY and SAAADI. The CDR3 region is CASSTETGGSEQYF. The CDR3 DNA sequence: TGCGCCAGCAGTACCGAGACAGGGGGGAGCGAGCAGTACTTC.

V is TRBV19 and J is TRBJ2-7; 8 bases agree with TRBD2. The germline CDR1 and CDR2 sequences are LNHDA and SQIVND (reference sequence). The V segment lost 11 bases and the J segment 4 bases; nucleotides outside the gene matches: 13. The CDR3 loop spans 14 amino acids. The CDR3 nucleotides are TGTGCCTGCAGTTGGGGCAGCGGGAGTTACGAGCAGTACTTC. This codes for CACSWGSGSYEQYF.

The CDR3: CSGGPNNEQFF. CDR3 bases: TGCAGTGGCGGTCCGAACAATGAGCAGTTCTTC. This rearrangement joins TRBV20-1 to TRBJ2-1; D ambiguous. The CDR3 sequence is 11 residues long. V dropped 7 bases and J dropped 5 bases, with 9 bases sitting between them. The germline V gene has CDR1 DFQATT and CDR2 SNEGSKA (reference sequence).

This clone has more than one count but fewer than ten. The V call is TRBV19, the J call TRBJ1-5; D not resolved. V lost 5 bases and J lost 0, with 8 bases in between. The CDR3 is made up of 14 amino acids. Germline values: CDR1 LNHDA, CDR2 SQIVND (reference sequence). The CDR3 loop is CASSGLASNQPQHF. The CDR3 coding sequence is TGTGCCAGTAGTGGGCTCGCTAGCAATCAGCCCCAGCATTTT.

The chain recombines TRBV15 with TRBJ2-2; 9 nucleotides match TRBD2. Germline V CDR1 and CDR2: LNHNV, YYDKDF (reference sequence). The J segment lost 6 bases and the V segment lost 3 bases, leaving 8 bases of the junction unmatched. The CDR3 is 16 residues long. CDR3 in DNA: TGTGCCACCAGCAGGCTCGGGACTAGCCGACCCGGGGAGCTGTTTTTT. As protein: CATSRLGTSRPGELFF.

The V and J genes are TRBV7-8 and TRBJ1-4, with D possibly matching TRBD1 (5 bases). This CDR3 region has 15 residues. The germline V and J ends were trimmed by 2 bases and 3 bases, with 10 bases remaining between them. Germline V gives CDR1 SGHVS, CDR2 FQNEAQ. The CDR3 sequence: CASSLHRQANEKLFF. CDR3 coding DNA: TGTGCCAGCAGCTTACACAGGCAGGCTAATGAAAAACTGTTTTTT.

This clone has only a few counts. The CDR3 nucleotides read TGCGCCAGCAGAGGACTAGCGCGTCCCTACGAGCAGTACTTC. It translates to CASRGLARPYEQYF. The chain employs TRBV5-1 and TRBJ2-7, with 9 bases fitting TRBD2. The ends lost 5 bases at V and 2 bases at J; junction bases unmatched: 5. This CDR3 is built from 14 residues. CDR1 and CDR2 from the germline V gene are SGHRS and YFSETQ. Full variable domain (missing parts from reference TRBV5-1 and TRBJ2-7): KAGVTQTPRYLIKTRGQQVTLSCSPISGHRSVSWYQQTPGQGLQFLFEYFSETQRNKGNFPGRFSGRQFSNSRSEMNVSTLELGDSALYLCASRGLARPYEQYFGPGTRLTVT.

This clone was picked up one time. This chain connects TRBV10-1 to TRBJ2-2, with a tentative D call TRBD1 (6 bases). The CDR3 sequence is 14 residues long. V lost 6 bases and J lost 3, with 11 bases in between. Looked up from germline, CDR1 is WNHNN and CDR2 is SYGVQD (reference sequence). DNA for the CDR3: TGCGCCAGCAGGCTCAACAGGGACACCGGGGAGCTGTTTTTT. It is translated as CASRLNRDTGELFF.

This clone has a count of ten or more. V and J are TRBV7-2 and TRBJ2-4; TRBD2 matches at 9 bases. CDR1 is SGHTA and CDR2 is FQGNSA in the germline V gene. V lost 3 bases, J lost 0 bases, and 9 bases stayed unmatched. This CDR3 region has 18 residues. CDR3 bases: TGTGCCAGCAGCTTCCGAGCGGGAGGATATATAGCCAAAAACATTCAGTACTTC. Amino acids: CASSFRAGGYIAKNIQYF.

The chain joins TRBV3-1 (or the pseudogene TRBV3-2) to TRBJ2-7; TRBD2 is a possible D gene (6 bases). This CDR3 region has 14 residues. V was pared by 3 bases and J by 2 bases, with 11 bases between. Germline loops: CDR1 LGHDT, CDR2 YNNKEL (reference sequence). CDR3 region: CASSQRENPYEQYF. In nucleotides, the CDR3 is TGTGCCAGCAGCCAGCGGGAAAACCCCTACGAGCAGTACTTC.

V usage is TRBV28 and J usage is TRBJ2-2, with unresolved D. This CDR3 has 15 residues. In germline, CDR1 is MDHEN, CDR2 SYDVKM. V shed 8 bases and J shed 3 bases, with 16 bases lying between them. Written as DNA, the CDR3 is TGTGCCAGCCCCTCGCCAGGTAGGTACACCGGGGAGCTGTTTTTT. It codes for CASPSPGRYTGELFF.

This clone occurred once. In DNA, the CDR3 is TGTGCCAGCAGCCCATGGAAAGAGGGAAGTGAAAAACTGTTTTTT. As protein: CASSPWKEGSEKLFF. J is TRBJ1-4 and V is TRBV27; D gene ambiguous. The CDR3 sequence is 15 residues long. V was cut by 6 bases and J by 7 bases, with 18 bases left in between. Germline CDR1 and CDR2: MNHEY and SMNVEV (reference sequence). The variable domain in full, completed from reference TRBV27 and TRBJ1-4, reads EAQVTQNPRYLITVTGKKLTVTCSQNMNHEYMSWYRQDPGLGLRQIYYSMNVEVTDKGDVPEGYKVSRKEKRNFPLILESPSPNQTSLYFCASSPWKEGSEKLFFGSGTQLSVL.

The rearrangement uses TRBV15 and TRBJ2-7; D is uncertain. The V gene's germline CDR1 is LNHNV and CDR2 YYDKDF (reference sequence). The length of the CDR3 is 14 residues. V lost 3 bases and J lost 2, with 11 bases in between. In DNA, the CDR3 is TGTGCCACCAGCAGTGACACAGCCACCTACGAGCAGTACTTC. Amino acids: CATSSDTATYEQYF.

As DNA, the CDR3 is TGTGCCAGCAGCTTCCAGACAGGGTCCTACGAGCAGTACTTC. Amino acid sequence: CASSFQTGSYEQYF. J is TRBJ2-7 and V is TRBV7-2; 7 nucleotides align to TRBD1. J lost 1 base, V lost 3 bases, and 3 bases had no gene match. The CDR3 is made up of 14 amino acids. Germline V gene data show CDR1 as SGHTA and CDR2 as FQGNSA.

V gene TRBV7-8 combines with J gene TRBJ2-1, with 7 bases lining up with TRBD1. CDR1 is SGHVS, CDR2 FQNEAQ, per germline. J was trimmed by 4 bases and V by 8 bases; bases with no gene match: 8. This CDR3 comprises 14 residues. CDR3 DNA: TGTGCCAGCTTGTCGGGACAGCCTTACAATGAGCAGTTCTTC. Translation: CASLSGQPYNEQFF.

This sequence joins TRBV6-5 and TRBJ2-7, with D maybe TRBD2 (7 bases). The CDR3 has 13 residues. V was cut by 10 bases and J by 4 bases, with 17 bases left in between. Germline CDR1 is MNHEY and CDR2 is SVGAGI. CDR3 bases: TGTGCCACCGCCCGGGGGGCGCGATACGAGCAGTACTTC. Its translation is CATARGARYEQYF.

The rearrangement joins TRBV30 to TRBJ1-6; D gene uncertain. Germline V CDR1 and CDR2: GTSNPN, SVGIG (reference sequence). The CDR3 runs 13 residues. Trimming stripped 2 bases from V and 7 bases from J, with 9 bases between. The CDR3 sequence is CAWSTGGNSPLHF. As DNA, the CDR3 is TGTGCCTGGAGTACCGGAGGGAATTCACCCCTCCACTTT. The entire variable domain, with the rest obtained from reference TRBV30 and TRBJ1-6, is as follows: SQTIHQWPATLVQPVGSPLSLECTVEGTSNPNLYWYRQAAGRGLQLLFYSVGIGQISSEVPQNLSASRPQDRQFILSSKKLLLSDSGFYLCAWSTGGNSPLHFGNGTRLTVT.

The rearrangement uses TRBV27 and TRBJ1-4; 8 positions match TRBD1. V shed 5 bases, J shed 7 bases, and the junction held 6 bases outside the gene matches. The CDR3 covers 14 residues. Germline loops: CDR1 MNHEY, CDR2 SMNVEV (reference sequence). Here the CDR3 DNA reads TGTGCCAGCAGTCATCGGACAGGGACTGAAAAACTGTTTTTT. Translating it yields CASSHRTGTEKLFF. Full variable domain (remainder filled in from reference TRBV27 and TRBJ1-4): EAQVTQNPRYLITVTGKKLTVTCSQNMNHEYMSWYRQDPGLGLRQIYYSMNVEVTDKGDVPEGYKVSRKEKRNFPLILESPSPNQTSLYFCASSHRTGTEKLFFGSGTQLSVL.

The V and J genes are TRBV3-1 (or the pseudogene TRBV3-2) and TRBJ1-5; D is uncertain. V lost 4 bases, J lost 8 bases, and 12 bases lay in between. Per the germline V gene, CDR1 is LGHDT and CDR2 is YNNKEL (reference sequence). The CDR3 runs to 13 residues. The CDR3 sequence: CASSPLYTEPQHF. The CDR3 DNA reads TGTGCCAGCAGCCCGCTATATACGGAGCCCCAGCATTTT.

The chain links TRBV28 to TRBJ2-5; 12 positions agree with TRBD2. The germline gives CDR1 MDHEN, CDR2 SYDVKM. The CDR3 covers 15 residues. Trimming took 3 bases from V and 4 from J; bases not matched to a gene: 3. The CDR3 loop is CASSLTSGSPETQYF. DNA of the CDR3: TGTGCCAGCAGTTTGACTAGCGGGAGTCCAGAGACCCAGTACTTC. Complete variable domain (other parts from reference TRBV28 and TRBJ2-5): DVKVTQSSRYLVKRTGEKVFLECVQDMDHENMFWYRQDPGLGLRLIYFSYDVKMKEKGDIPEGYSVSREKKERFSLILESASTNQTSMYLCASSLTSGSPETQYFGPGTRLLVL.

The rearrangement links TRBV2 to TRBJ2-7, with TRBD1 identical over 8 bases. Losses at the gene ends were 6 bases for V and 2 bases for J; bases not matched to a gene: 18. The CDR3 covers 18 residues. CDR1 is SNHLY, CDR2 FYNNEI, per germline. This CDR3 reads CASRPTPGTGKTPYEQYF. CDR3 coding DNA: TGTGCCAGCAGACCTACTCCCGGGACAGGAAAAACCCCCTACGAGCAGTACTTC.

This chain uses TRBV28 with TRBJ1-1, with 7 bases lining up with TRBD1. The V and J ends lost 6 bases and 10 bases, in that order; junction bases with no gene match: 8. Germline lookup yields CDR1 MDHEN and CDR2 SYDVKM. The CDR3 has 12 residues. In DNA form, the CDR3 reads TGTGCCAGCAGAGCGACAGGGTTGGGAGCTTTCTTT. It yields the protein CASRATGLGAFF.

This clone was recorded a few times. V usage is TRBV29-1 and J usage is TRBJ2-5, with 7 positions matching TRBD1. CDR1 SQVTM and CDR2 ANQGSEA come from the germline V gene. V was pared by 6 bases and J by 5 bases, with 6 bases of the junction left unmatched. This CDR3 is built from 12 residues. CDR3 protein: CSVRQGRETQYF. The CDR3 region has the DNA TGCAGCGTGAGACAGGGCCGGGAGACCCAGTACTTC. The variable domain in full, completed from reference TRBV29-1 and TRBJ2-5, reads SAVISQKPSRDICQRGTSLTIQCQVDSQVTMMFWYRQQPGQSLTLIATANQGSEATYESGFVIDKFPISRPNLTFSTLTVSNMSPEDSSIYLCSVRQGRETQYFGPGTRLLVL.

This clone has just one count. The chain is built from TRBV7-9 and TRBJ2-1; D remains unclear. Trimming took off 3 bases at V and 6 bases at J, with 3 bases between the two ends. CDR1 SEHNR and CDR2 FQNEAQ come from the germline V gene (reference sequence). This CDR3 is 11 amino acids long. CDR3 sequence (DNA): TGTGCCAGCAGCTTCTCCAATGAGCAGTTCTTC. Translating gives CASSFSNEQFF. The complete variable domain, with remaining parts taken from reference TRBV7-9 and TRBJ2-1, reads DTGVSQNPRHKITKRGQNVTFRCDPISEHNRLYWYRQTLGQGPEFLTYFQNEAQLEKSRLLSDRFSAERPKGSFSTLEIQRTEQGDSAMYLCASSFSNEQFFGPGTRLTVL.

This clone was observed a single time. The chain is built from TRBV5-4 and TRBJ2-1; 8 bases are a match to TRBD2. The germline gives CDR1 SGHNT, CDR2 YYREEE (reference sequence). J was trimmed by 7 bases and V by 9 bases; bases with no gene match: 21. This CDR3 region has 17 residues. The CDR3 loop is CAIPKRREGIGVNEQFF. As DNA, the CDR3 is TGTGCCATCCCAAAGAGACGGGAGGGCATAGGGGTGAATGAGCAGTTCTTC.